This TCR beta chain was sequenced in a study of blood T cells in healthy people across ages. Turning to this clonotype: Its antigen is undetermined.

The people who gave samples were healthy Caucasians from Russia, aged roughly 6 to 95. V shed 4 bases and J shed 7 bases, with 17 bases lying between them. This CDR3 region has 15 residues. Germline V lookup: CDR1 SGHTA, CDR2 FQGTGA. Then a second PCR, running roughly 7 to 11 cycles, was carried out with a sample-barcoded 5' primer and a J-beta primer mix. TCRdb re-derived calls from the 5' RACE reads in MiXCR, one entry per CDR3 protein. The sample has roughly 790,000 distinct CDR3 sequences, roughly 44% seen once. Whole-study results and caveats: Roughly linear age-related decline in beta diversity appeared, significant by age 40. It was the long-lived donors that had more naive CD4+ cells and higher diversity than aged donors.

The chain employs TRBV7-3 and TRBJ2-1; D is possibly TRBD1 (5 bases). The sequence was collected from a woman aged 55-70 years in good health. Sequences were obtained from blood. DNA of the CDR3: TGTGCCAGCAGCTGGAGCCCTGGGGCAGGGAATGAGCAGTTCTTC. As protein: CASSWSPGAGNEQFF.